This T cell receptor (beta chain) was obtained from a study of regulatory T cells in long-lasting Graves disease. Findings of the study overall: Favoring TRBV28, TRBJ1-2 and TRBJ2-5 was a feature seen in persistent disease.

The CDR3 spans 12 residues. V gave up 8 bases and J gave up 0 bases, with 11 bases separating them. Per germline, CDR1 DFQATT and CDR2 SNEGSKA (reference sequence). With respect to this clonotype: Its antigen is undetermined.

As for time point: persistent/refractory GD, antithyroid drugs over 5 years with positive TRAb. The TCR library was made from RNA that had been extracted from PBMCs in TRIzol. iRepertoire HTBI primers and Arm-PCR of CDR3 regions built TCR beta libraries. How the authors handled the data: The study identified 60 to 65 TRBV and more than 11 TRBJ segments across samples. TCRdb reprocessed the multiplex PCR reads via MiXCR and lists one record per CDR3 protein. The V and J calls, along with clone size, are taken from TCRdb and not from the paper's own processing. The repertoire holds hundreds of thousands of distinct CDR3 sequences, roughly 21% seen once, with more than 6% in the top ten.

The gene calls are TRBV20-1 and TRBJ2-7, with D unresolved. The input for sequencing was peripheral blood mononuclear cells (PBMCs), taken when the disease was refractory, from a patient treated with antithyroid drugs. The clonotype originates from a female donor with Graves disease. The CDR3: CSPTAGSYEQYF. The CDR3 DNA sequence: TGCAGTCCGACGGCCGGCTCCTACGAGCAGTACTTC.